The 27 T cell receptor beta chains reported below all come from one sample, sequenced in a study of cytomegalovirus exposure and HLA in healthy donors. PCR employed 60 Vbeta and 13 Jbeta primers. Sequenced by immunoSEQ multiplex PCR; TCRdb stores in-frame clones only, minus some. Of over 120,000 clones listed, about 80% are singletons. Sequenced: PBMCs. The source is a woman aged 55-69 years in good health and CMV-seropositive.

This chain links TRBV7-9 with TRBJ1-3, with D maybe TRBD1 (5 bases). Germline loops: CDR1 SEHNR, CDR2 FQNEAQ (reference sequence). Trimming shortened V by 3 bases and J by 0 bases, and 12 bases separated the two germline ends. The CDR3 spans 16 residues. The CDR3 nucleotides are TGTGCCAGCAGCTTCATGGGGCCCCCCTCTGGAAACACCATATATTTT. Residues: CASSFMGPPSGNTIYF.

V is TRBV2 and J is TRBJ2-2; maybe TRBD1 (5 bases). V dropped 6 bases and J dropped 1 base, with 12 bases sitting between them. Germline assignment: CDR1 SNHLY and CDR2 FYNNEI. This CDR3 spans 15 amino acids. The CDR3 loop is CASRDQTVNTGELFF. CDR3 DNA: TGTGCCAGCAGAGACCAGACAGTGAACACCGGGGAGCTGTTTTTT.

This chain joins TRBV9 and TRBJ2-5; TRBD1 matches 7 bases. The V gene end was trimmed by 4 bases and the J gene end by 5 bases; junction bases not matched to a gene: 11. Per germline, CDR1 SGDLS and CDR2 YYNGEE. This CDR3 spans 15 amino acids. As DNA, the CDR3 is TGTGCCAGCAGCCGGACAGGACCTTCCCACGAGACCCAGTACTTC. Residues: CASSRTGPSHETQYF.

V gene TRBV5-5 combines with J gene TRBJ1-1; D not certain. The CDR3 sequence is 13 residues long. V was cut by 0 bases and J by 8 bases, with 11 bases left in between. Germline V gene lookup returns CDR1 SGHKS and CDR2 YYEKEE (reference sequence). The CDR3 DNA reads TGTGCCAGCAGCTTGGTTACAGAATCCGAAGCTTTCTTT. As protein: CASSLVTESEAFF.

This clone was counted only a few times. The chain combines TRBV29-1 with TRBJ2-5; 9 nucleotides align to TRBD1. Germline-derived CDR1 and CDR2 are SQVTM and ANQGSEA. Trimming cost V 7 bases and J 3 bases; bases outside gene matches: 6. The CDR3 extends over 13 amino acids. The CDR3 loop reads CSAPGQGEETQYF. CDR3 DNA sequence: TGCAGCGCTCCGGGACAGGGAGAAGAGACCCAGTACTTC.

The chain employs TRBV2 and TRBJ2-7, with D hard to call. Germline V CDR1 and CDR2: SNHLY, FYNNEI. V was pared by 8 bases and J by 1 base, with 6 bases between. This CDR3 is 11 amino acids long. The CDR3 region has the DNA TGTGCCAGCCGACTGTCCTACGAGCAGTACTTC. It codes for CASRLSYEQYF.

The rearrangement joins TRBV6-6 to TRBJ2-7, with 7 bases aligning to TRBD1. The V gene end was trimmed by 4 bases and the J gene end by 6 bases; junction bases not matched to a gene: 6. Germline assignment: CDR1 MNHNY and CDR2 SVGAGI (reference sequence). The CDR3 has 13 residues. CDR3 protein: CASSSPDRVEQYF. CDR3 sequence (DNA): TGTGCCAGCAGTTCCCCAGACAGGGTCGAGCAGTACTTC.

This clone was counted a few times. The CDR3 protein is CASSQEMTGELFF. The CDR3 DNA follows: TGTGCCAGCTCACAAGAGATGACCGGGGAGCTGTTTTTT. The chain uses TRBV18 and TRBJ2-2, with D uncertain. CDR3 length: 13 residues. CDR1 KGHSH and CDR2 LQKENI come from the germline V gene. The V end lost 4 bases, the J end lost 5 bases, and 8 bases lay between the germline ends.

The sample holds a few counts of this clone. The chain is built from TRBV4-3 and TRBJ2-6, with D uncertain. Germline lookup yields CDR1 LGHNA and CDR2 YSLEER. This CDR3 has 15 residues. Trimming took off 4 bases at V and 2 bases at J, with 9 bases between the two ends. DNA of the CDR3: TGCGCCAGCAGCCCTGTGAGTACTGGGGCCAACGTCCTGACTTTC. Its translation is CASSPVSTGANVLTF.

The chain has TRBV2 and TRBJ1-1, with 8 bases matching TRBD1. Germline values: CDR1 SNHLY, CDR2 FYNNEI. The CDR3 spans 13 residues. With V trimmed by 5 bases and J by 5 bases, 4 bases remained unmatched. CDR3 loop: CASSRTGRTEAFF. The CDR3 DNA reads as TGTGCCAGCAGTCGGACAGGGAGGACTGAAGCTTTCTTT.

The V gene is TRBV5-1, the J gene TRBJ1-3; 9 nucleotides line up with TRBD1. The germline V gene encodes CDR1 SGHRS and CDR2 YFSETQ. The CDR3 totals 18 residues. V lost 2 bases to trimming and J lost 1 base; unmatched junction nucleotides: 10. The CDR3 nucleotides read TGCGCCAGCAGCTTCTATCCGGGACAGGGCATATCTGGAAACACCATATATTTT. This encodes CASSFYPGQGISGNTIYF.

The chain is built from TRBV7-9 and TRBJ2-7, with 8 bases fitting TRBD2. The length of the CDR3 is 16 residues. Germline CDR1 is SEHNR and CDR2 is FQNEAQ (reference sequence). After removal of 3 bases from V and 0 bases from J, the junction contained 7 bases not matched to a gene. The CDR3 reads CASSFGREAFSYEQYF. The CDR3 nucleotides read TGTGCCAGCAGCTTCGGGCGGGAGGCCTTCTCCTACGAGCAGTACTTC.

The chain employs TRBV7-9 and TRBJ1-1; possible D gene TRBD1, 6 bases. The CDR3 covers 16 residues. V gave up 1 base and J gave up 1 base, with 13 bases separating them. Germline V gene data show CDR1 as SEHNR and CDR2 as FQNEAQ (reference sequence). This chain's CDR3 is CASSLGAGDPNTEAFF. The CDR3 DNA reads TGTGCCAGCAGCTTAGGGGCAGGGGACCCGAACACTGAAGCTTTCTTT.

The chain has TRBV7-6 and TRBJ1-1, with TRBD1 matching 7 bases. The CDR3 has 14 residues. The junction had 7 bases not matched to a gene; V was cut back by 5 bases and J by 4 bases. CDR1 is SGHVS and CDR2 is FNYEAQ in the germline V gene. The CDR3 reads CASSIAGGTTEAFF. The CDR3 region has the DNA TGTGCCAGCAGCATTGCAGGGGGTACCACTGAAGCTTTCTTT.

This clone was counted a few times. The chain is built from TRBV9 and TRBJ2-7, with 7 bases lining up with TRBD1. This CDR3 contains 16 residues. Germline values: CDR1 SGDLS, CDR2 YYNGEE. With V trimmed by 4 bases and J by 6 bases, 16 bases remained unmatched. This CDR3 is CASSSQQGYLAGEQYF. The CDR3 region has the DNA TGTGCCAGCAGCTCCCAACAGGGGTACCTGGCGGGCGAGCAGTACTTC.

The CDR3 spells CASSFPGGRGGNTGELFF. The CDR3 DNA sequence: TGCGCCAGCAGCTTCCCCGGGGGAAGGGGGGGCAACACCGGGGAGCTGTTTTTT. The chain couples TRBV5-1 to TRBJ2-2, with a weak D call TRBD2 (7 bases). Per the germline V gene, CDR1 is SGHRS and CDR2 is YFSETQ. This CDR3 is built from 18 residues. V was cut by 2 bases and J by 2 bases, with 19 bases left in between. The entire variable domain, with the rest obtained from reference TRBV5-1 and TRBJ2-2, is as follows: KAGVTQTPRYLIKTRGQQVTLSCSPISGHRSVSWYQQTPGQGLQFLFEYFSETQRNKGNFPGRFSGRQFSNSRSEMNVSTLELGDSALYLCASSFPGGRGGNTGELFFGEGSRLTVL.

Concerning this clone itself: The same CDR3 arises from other DNA sequences in this sample as well. CDR3 coding DNA: TGTGCCAGCAGCCTGCGTATGGTAGGGACAAACAATGAGCAGTTCTTC. This gives the protein CASSLRMVGTNNEQFF. The rearrangement joins TRBV5-6 to TRBJ2-1; tentatively, D is TRBD1 (6 bases). Between the trimmed V and J ends, which lost 4 bases and 5 bases, there was a span of 19 bases. Germline V CDR1 and CDR2: SGHDT, YYEEEE. The CDR3 totals 16 residues.

The V and J genes are TRBV19 and TRBJ1-5; perhaps TRBD1 as D (5 bases). Germline CDR1 reads LNHDA; CDR2 reads SQIVND (reference sequence). Trimming took off 8 bases at V and 2 bases at J, with 16 bases between the two ends. The CDR3 covers 15 residues. The CDR3 loop reads CASQRDFMGNQPQHF. CDR3 DNA: TGTGCCAGTCAACGGGACTTTATGGGCAATCAGCCCCAGCATTTT.

The chain joins TRBV7-2 to TRBJ2-1; D remains ambiguous. The CDR3 extends over 13 amino acids. Germline V gene data show CDR1 as SGHTA and CDR2 as FQGNSA. V lost 1 base to trimming and J lost 7 bases, with 8 bases between them. CDR3 sequence reads: CASSLDSLNEQFF. The DNA of the CDR3 is TGTGCCAGCAGCTTAGACAGTCTGAATGAGCAGTTCTTC.

This clone was seen just once. J is TRBJ2-1 and V is TRBV4-3, with 9 nucleotides matching TRBD1. V dropped 2 bases and J dropped 8; count of bases not matched to a gene: 10. This CDR3 contains 16 residues. CDR1 is LGHNA, CDR2 YSLEER, per germline. The DNA of the CDR3 is TGCGCCAGCAGCCAATTTTCGGGACAGGGAGGCGATGAGCAGTTCTTC. Its protein is CASSQFSGQGGDEQFF.

The chain employs TRBV7-2 and TRBJ1-4; maybe TRBD1 (6 bases). Germline loops: CDR1 SGHTA, CDR2 FQGNSA. The ends were cut back, 4 bases at V and 0 bases at J, with 15 bases in the middle. CDR3 length: 17 amino acids. CDR3 in amino acids: CASSSQTGRATNEKLFF. The CDR3 bases are TGTGCCAGCAGCTCCCAGACAGGCCGGGCAACTAATGAAAAACTGTTTTTT.

The chain couples TRBV5-1 to TRBJ1-4; 7 positions match TRBD1. Germline loops: CDR1 SGHRS, CDR2 YFSETQ. V trimming: 5 bases; J trimming: 0 bases; junction bases outside the gene matches: 10. The CDR3 sequence is 17 residues long. CDR3 DNA sequence: TGCGCCAGCAGACCTCTCTACAGGGGATCAACTAATGAAAAACTGTTTTTT. As protein: CASRPLYRGSTNEKLFF.

The chain joins TRBV19 to TRBJ1-5; 10 bases line up with TRBD1. Germline CDR1 is LNHDA and CDR2 is SQIVND (reference sequence). The CDR3 spans 17 residues. The ends lost 5 bases at V and 7 bases at J; junction bases unmatched: 14. As DNA, the CDR3 is TGTGCCAGTAGTCTTAACTTCGACAGGGGGCGACGACAGCCCCAGCATTTT. It translates to CASSLNFDRGRRQPQHF. The full variable domain, with the rest looked up from reference TRBV19 and TRBJ1-5, is DGGITQSPKYLFRKEGQNVTLSCEQNLNHDAMYWYRQDPGQGLRLIYYSQIVNDFQKGDIAEGYSVSREKKESFPLTVTSAQKNPTAFYLCASSLNFDRGRRQPQHFGDGTRLSIL.

The count of this clone is one. V and J are TRBV2 and TRBJ1-2, with D tentatively TRBD1 (6 bases). The germline gives CDR1 SNHLY, CDR2 FYNNEI. V lost 6 bases, J lost 6 bases, and 20 bases lay in between. The CDR3 contains 15 residues. CDR3 region: CASREVYTGRHGYTF. The CDR3, as DNA: TGTGCCAGCAGGGAGGTTTATACAGGGAGACATGGCTACACCTTC.

This clone turned up a few times. The chain links TRBV5-6 to TRBJ2-7; D gene ambiguous. V lost 2 bases to trimming and J lost 2 bases, with 8 bases between them. Germline assignment: CDR1 SGHDT and CDR2 YYEEEE. The CDR3 contains 13 residues. DNA for the CDR3: TGTGCCAGCAGCTTTCGTAGTGCCTACGAGCAGTACTTC. Amino acids: CASSFRSAYEQYF.

The chain has TRBV28 and TRBJ2-7; D remains ambiguous. V lost 6 bases and J lost 2, with 14 bases in between. The germline V gene has CDR1 MDHEN and CDR2 SYDVKM. There are 14 residues in the CDR3. CDR3 nucleotides: TGTGCCAGCAGCCTTCGGTTAACTCCCTACGAGCAGTACTTC. Its translation is CASSLRLTPYEQYF. The full variable domain, in which reference TRBV28 and TRBJ2-7 provide the parts outside the CDR3, is DVKVTQSSRYLVKRTGEKVFLECVQDMDHENMFWYRQDPGLGLRLIYFSYDVKMKEKGDIPEGYSVSREKKERFSLILESASTNQTSMYLCASSLRLTPYEQYFGPGTRLTVT.

The V call is TRBV25-1, the J call TRBJ2-7, with TRBD1 matching 7 bases. CDR1 and CDR2 (germline): MGHDK, SYGVNS. There are 13 residues in the CDR3. V lost 8 bases, J lost 3 bases, and 7 bases stayed unmatched. The CDR3 bases are TGTGCCAGCGGGCGGACAGGACACTACGAGCAGTACTTC. It codes for CASGRTGHYEQYF.